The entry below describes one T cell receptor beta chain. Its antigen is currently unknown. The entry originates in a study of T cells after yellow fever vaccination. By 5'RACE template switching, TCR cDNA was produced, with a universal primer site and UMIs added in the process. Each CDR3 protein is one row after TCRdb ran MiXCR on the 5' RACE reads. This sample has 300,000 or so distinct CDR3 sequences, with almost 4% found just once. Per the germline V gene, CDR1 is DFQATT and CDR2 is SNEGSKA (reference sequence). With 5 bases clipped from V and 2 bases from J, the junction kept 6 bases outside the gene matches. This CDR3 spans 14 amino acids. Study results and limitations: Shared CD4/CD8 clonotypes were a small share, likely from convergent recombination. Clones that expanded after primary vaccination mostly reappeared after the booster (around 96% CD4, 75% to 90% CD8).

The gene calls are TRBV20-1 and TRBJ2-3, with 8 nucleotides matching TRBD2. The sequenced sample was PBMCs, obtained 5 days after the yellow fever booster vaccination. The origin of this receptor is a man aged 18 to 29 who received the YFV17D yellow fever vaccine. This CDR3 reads CSAPLAGPTDTQYF. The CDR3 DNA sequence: TGCAGTGCTCCATTAGCGGGGCCCACAGATACGCAGTATTTT.